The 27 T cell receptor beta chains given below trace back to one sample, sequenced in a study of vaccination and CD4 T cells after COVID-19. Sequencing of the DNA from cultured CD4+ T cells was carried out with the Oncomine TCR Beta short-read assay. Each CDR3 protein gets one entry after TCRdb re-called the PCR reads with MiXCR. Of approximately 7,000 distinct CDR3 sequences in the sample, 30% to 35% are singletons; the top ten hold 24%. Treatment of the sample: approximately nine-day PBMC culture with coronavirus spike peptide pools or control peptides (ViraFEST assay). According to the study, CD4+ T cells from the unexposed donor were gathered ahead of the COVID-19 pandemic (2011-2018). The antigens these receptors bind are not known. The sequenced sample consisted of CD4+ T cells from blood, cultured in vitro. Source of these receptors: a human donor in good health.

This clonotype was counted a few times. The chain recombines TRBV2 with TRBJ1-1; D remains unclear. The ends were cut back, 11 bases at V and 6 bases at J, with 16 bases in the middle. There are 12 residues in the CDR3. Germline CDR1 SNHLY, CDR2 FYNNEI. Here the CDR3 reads CAGRSDGAEAFF. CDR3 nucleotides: TGTGCCGGACGTTCGGACGGCGCTGAAGCTTTCTTT.

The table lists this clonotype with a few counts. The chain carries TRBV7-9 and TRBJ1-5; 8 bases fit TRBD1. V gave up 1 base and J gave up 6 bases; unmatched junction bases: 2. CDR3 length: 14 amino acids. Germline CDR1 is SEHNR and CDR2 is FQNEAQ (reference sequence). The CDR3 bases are TGTGCCAGCAGCTTAGGGACAGGGTTTCAGCCCCAGCATTTT. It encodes CASSLGTGFQPQHF.

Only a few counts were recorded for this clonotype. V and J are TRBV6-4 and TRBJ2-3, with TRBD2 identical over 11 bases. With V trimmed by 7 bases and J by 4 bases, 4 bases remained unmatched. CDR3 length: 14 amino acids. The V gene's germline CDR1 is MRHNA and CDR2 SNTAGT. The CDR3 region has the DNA TGTGCCAGCAAACTAGCGGGGGATGCAGATACGCAGTATTTT. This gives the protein CASKLAGDADTQYF.

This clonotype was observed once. The CDR3: CSGVAGAFQETQYF. CDR3 sequence (DNA): TGCAGCGGCGTAGCGGGGGCCTTCCAAGAGACCCAGTACTTC. The V call is TRBV29-1, the J call TRBJ2-5; 9 positions agree with TRBD2. Germline loops: CDR1 SQVTM, CDR2 ANQGSEA. Trimming took 7 bases from V and 1 from J; bases not matched to a gene: 7. The CDR3 has 14 residues. Combining the CDR3 with reference TRBV29-1 and TRBJ2-5 gives the whole variable domain SAVISQKPSRDICQRGTSLTIQCQVDSQVTMMFWYRQQPGQSLTLIATANQGSEATYESGFVIDKFPISRPNLTFSTLTVSNMSPEDSSIYLCSGVAGAFQETQYFGPGTRLLVL.

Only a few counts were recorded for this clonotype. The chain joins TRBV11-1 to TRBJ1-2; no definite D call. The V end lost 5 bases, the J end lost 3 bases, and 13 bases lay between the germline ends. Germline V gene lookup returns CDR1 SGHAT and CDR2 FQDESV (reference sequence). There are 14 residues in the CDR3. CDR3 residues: CASSRRIEDYGYTF. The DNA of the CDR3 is TGTGCCAGCAGCCGGAGGATAGAGGACTATGGCTACACCTTC.

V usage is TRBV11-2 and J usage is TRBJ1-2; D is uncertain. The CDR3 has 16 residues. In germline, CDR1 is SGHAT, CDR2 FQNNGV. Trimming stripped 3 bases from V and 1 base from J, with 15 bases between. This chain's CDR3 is CASSFVIVPDNYGYTF. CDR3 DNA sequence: TGTGCCAGCAGCTTTGTGATTGTCCCGGATAACTATGGCTACACCTTC.

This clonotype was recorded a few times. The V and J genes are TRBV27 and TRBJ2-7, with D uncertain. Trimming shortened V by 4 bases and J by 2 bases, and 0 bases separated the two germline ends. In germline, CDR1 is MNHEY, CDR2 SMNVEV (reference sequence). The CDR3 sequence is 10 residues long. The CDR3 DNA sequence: TGTGCCAGCAGTTCCTACGAGCAGTACTTC. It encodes CASSSYEQYF.

CDR3 coding DNA: TGTGCCAGCACCCAGGGCGGCACTGAAGCTTTCTTT. This codes for CASTQGGTEAFF. This chain links TRBV6-1 with TRBJ1-1; maybe TRBD1 (5 bases). The ends were cut back, 7 bases at V and 4 bases at J, with 10 bases in the middle. Germline V gene lookup returns CDR1 MNHNS and CDR2 SASEGT. The CDR3 runs to 12 residues.

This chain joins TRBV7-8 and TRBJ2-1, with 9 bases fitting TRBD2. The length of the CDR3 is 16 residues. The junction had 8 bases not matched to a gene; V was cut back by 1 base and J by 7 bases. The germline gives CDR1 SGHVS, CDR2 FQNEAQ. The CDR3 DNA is TGTGCCAGCAGCTTAGTCCTCGCGGGGGGGGAGAATGAGCAGTTCTTC. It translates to CASSLVLAGGENEQFF. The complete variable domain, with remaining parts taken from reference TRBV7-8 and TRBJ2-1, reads GAGVSQSPRYKVAKRGQDVALRCDPISGHVSLFWYQQALGQGPEFLTYFQNEAQLDKSGLPSDRFFAERPEGSVSTLKIQRTQQEDSAVYLCASSLVLAGGENEQFFGPGTRLTVL.

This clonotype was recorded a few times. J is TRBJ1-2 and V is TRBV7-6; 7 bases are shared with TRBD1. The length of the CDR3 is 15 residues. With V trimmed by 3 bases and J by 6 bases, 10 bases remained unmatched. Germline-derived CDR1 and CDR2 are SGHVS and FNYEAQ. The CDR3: CASSLGTAPEDGYTF. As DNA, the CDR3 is TGTGCCAGCAGCTTGGGGACAGCCCCAGAAGATGGCTACACCTTC.

The CDR3 nucleotides read TGCAGTGCTAGAGGGGTAGCGGGGGGCGAGCAGTACTTC. Its translation is CSARGVAGGEQYF. The chain is built from TRBV20-1 and TRBJ2-7; 10 bases align to TRBD2. From germline, CDR1 is DFQATT and CDR2 SNEGSKA (reference sequence). V was pared by 1 base and J by 6 bases, with 3 bases of the junction left unmatched. CDR3 length: 13 residues.

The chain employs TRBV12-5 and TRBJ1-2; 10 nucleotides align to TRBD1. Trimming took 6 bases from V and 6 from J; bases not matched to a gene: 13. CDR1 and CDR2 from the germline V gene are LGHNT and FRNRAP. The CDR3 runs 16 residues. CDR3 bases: TGTGCTAGTGGCCCGACAGGGGGCCTCCAGTTTGATGGCTACACCTTC. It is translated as CASGPTGGLQFDGYTF.

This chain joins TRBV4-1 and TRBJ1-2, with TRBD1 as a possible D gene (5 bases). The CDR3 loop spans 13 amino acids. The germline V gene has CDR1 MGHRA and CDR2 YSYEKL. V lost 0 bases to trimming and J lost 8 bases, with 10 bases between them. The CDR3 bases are TGCGCCAGCAGCCAAGACAGGGCTGGCGGCTACACCTTC. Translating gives CASSQDRAGGYTF.

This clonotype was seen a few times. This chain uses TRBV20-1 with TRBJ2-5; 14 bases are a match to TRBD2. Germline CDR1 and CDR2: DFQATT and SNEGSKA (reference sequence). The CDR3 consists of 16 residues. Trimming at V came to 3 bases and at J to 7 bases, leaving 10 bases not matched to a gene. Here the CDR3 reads CSARSTSGGAGGTQYF. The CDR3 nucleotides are TGCAGTGCTAGGTCGACTAGCGGGGGGGCCGGGGGGACCCAGTACTTC.

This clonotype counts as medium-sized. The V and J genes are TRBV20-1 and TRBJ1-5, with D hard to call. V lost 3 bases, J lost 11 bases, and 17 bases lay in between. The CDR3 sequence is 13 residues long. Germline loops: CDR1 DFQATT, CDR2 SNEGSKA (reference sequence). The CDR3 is CSAREGLAMTQHF. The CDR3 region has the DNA TGCAGTGCTAGGGAGGGCCTCGCGATGACCCAGCATTTT.

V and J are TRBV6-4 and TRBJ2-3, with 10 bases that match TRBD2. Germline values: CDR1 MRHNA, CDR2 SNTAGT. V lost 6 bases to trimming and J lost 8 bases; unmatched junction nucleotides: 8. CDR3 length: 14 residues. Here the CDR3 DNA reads TGTGCCAGCAGAGCCAGCGGGGGGGCGGGTACGCAGTATTTT. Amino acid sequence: CASRASGGAGTQYF.

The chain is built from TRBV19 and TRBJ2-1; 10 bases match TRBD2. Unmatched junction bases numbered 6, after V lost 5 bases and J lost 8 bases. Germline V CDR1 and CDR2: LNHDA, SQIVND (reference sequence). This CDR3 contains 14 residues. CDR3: CASSSAGGRDEQFF. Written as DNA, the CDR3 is TGTGCCAGTAGTTCAGCGGGGGGGCGCGATGAGCAGTTCTTC.

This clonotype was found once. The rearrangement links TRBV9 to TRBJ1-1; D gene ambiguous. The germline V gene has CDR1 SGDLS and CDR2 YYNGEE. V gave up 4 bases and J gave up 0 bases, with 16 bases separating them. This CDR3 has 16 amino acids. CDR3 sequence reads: CASSPRDAQLNTEAFF. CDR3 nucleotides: TGTGCCAGCAGCCCCCGTGATGCCCAATTGAACACTGAAGCTTTCTTT.

In nucleotides, the CDR3 is TGTGCCAGCAGCTCCTCTTTCGGTAACTATGGCTACACCTTC. It codes for CASSSSFGNYGYTF. The V call is TRBV7-2, the J call TRBJ1-2, with unresolved D. The germline CDR1 and CDR2 sequences are SGHTA and FQGNSA. The CDR3 extends over 14 amino acids. The V gene lost 4 bases and the J gene lost 1 base, with 10 bases spanning the gap.

The CDR3 protein is CASSQERLAVSEQYF. The CDR3 DNA sequence: TGTGCCAGCAGCCAAGAGAGACTAGCGGTCTCCGAGCAGTACTTC. The genes are TRBV3-1 and TRBJ2-7; TRBD2 agrees at 9 bases. J was trimmed by 6 bases and V by 0 bases; bases with no gene match: 6. The germline gives CDR1 LGHDT, CDR2 YNNKEL (reference sequence). This CDR3 region has 15 residues.

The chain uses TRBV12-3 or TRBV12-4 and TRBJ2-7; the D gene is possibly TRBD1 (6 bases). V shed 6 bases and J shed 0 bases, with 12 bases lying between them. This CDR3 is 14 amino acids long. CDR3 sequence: CASSSGQISYEQYF. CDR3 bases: TGTGCCAGCAGCTCCGGACAGATCTCCTACGAGCAGTACTTC.

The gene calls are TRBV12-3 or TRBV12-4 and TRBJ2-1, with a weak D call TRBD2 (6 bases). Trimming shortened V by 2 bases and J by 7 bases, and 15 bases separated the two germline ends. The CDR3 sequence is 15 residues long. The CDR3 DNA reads TGTGCCAGCAGTTTAAGGAGCGGGCTCATGAATGAGCAGTTCTTC. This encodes CASSLRSGLMNEQFF.

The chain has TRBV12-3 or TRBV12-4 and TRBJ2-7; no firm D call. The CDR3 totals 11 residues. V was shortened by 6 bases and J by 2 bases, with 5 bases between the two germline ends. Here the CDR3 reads CASSAAYEQYF. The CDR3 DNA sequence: TGTGCCAGCAGCGCCGCCTACGAGCAGTACTTC.

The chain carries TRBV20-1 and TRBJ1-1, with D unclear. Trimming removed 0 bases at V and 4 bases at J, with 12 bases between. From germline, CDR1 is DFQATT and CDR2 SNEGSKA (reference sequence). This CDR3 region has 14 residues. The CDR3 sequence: CSARDPRGSTEAFF. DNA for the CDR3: TGCAGTGCTAGAGATCCTCGGGGTTCCACTGAAGCTTTCTTT.

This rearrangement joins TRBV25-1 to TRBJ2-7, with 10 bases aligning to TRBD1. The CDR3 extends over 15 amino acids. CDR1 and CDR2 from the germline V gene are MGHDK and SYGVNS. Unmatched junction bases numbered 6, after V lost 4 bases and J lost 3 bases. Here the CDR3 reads CASSGSWTGGYEQYF. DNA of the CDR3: TGTGCCAGCAGTGGAAGTTGGACAGGGGGCTACGAGCAGTACTTC.

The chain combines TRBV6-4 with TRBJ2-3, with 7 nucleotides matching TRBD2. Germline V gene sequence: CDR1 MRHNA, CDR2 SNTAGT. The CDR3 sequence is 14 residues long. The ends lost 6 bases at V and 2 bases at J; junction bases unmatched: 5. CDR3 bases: TGTGCCAGCAGCCAGGGACTACACACAGATACGCAGTATTTT. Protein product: CASSQGLHTDTQYF.

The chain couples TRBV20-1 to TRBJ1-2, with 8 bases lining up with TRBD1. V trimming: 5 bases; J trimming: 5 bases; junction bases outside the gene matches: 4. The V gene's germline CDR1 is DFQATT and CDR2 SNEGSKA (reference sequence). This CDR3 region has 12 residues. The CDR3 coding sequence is TGCAGTGCTGCGGACAGGGTTTATGGCTACACCTTC. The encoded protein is CSAADRVYGYTF.